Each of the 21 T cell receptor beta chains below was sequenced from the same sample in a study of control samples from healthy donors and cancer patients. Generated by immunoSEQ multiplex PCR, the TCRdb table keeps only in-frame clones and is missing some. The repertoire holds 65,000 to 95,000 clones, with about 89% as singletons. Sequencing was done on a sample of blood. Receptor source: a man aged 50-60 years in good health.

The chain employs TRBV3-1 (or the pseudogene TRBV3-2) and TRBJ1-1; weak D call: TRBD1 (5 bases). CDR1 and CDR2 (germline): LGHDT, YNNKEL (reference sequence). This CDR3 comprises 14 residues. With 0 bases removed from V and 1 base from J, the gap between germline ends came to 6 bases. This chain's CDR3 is CASSQDDRNTEAFF. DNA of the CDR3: TGTGCCAGCAGCCAAGATGACAGGAACACTGAAGCTTTCTTT.

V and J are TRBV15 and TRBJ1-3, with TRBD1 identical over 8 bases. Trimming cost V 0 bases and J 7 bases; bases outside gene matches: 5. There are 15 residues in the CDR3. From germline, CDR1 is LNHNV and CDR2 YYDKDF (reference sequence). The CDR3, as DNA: TGTGCCACCAGCAGAGATCGACAGGGGCGGAACACCATATATTTT. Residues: CATSRDRQGRNTIYF. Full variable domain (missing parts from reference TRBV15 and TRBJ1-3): DAMVIQNPRYQVTQFGKPVTLSCSQTLNHNVMYWYQQKSSQAPKLLFHYYDKDFNNEADTPDNFQSRRPNTSFCFLDIRSPGLGDTAMYLCATSRDRQGRNTIYFGEGSWLTVV.

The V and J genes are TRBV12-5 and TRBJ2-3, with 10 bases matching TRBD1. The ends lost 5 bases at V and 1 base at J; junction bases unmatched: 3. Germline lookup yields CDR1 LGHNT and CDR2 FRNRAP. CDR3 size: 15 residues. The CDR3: CASGPGQGGTDTQYF. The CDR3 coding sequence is TGTGCTAGTGGTCCCGGACAGGGGGGCACAGATACGCAGTATTTT.

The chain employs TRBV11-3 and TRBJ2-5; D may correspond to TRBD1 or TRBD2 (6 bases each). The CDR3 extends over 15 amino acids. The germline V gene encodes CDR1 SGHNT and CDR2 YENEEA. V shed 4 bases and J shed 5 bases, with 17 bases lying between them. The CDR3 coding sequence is TGTGCCAGCAGCTCCCGGGACAAGGAGGGCGAGACCCAGTACTTC. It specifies CASSSRDKEGETQYF.

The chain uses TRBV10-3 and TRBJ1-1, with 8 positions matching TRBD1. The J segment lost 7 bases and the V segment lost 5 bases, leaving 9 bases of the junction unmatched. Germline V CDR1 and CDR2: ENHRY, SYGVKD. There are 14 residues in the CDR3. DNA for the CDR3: TGTGCCATCAGTAGGGACAGGACTAGAATTGAAGCTTTCTTT. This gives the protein CAISRDRTRIEAFF.

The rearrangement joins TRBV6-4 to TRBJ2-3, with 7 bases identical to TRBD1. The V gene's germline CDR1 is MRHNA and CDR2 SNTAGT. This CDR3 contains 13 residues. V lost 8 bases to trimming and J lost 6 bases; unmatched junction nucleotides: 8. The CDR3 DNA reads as TGTGCCAGCTCTCCCGAACAGGGGGATACGCAGTATTTT. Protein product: CASSPEQGDTQYF.

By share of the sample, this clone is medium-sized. DNA for the CDR3: TGTGCCACCAGTGATCCGGGGATAGCGGGAGAAGGTAGGAATGAGCAGTTCTTC. Amino acids: CATSDPGIAGEGRNEQFF. The chain is built from TRBV24-1 and TRBJ2-1; TRBD2 agrees at 9 bases. Germline loops: CDR1 KGHDR, CDR2 SFDVKD. V gave up 3 bases and J gave up 7 bases; unmatched junction bases: 15. This CDR3 has 18 residues.

Here the CDR3 DNA reads TGTGCCAGTAACTACCCGGGAGCTGGGGCCAACGTCCTGACTTTC. This gives the protein CASNYPGAGANVLTF. The J gene is TRBJ2-6, the V gene TRBV19; TRBD2 might be the D (6 bases). The V gene's germline CDR1 is LNHDA and CDR2 SQIVND (reference sequence). The CDR3 runs 15 residues. Trimming removed 7 bases at V and 2 bases at J, with 12 bases between.

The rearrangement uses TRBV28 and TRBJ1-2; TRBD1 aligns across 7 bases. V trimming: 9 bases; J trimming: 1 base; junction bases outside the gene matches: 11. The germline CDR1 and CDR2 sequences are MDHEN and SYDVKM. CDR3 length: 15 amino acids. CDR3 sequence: CASFPTGIINYGYTF. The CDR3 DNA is TGTGCCAGTTTCCCGACAGGGATTATTAACTATGGCTACACCTTC.

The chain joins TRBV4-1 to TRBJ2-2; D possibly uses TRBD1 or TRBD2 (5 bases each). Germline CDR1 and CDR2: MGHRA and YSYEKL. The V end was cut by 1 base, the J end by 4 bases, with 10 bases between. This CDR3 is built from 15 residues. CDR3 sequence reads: CASSQAGRITGELFF. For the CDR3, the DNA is TGCGCCAGCAGCCAAGCGGGACGCATCACCGGGGAGCTGTTTTTT.

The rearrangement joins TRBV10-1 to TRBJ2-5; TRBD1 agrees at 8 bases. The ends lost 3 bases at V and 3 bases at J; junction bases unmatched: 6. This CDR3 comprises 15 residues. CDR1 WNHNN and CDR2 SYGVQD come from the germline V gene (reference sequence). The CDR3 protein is CASSEGQGGKETQYF. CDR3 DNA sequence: TGCGCCAGCAGTGAAGGACAGGGAGGAAAAGAGACCCAGTACTTC.

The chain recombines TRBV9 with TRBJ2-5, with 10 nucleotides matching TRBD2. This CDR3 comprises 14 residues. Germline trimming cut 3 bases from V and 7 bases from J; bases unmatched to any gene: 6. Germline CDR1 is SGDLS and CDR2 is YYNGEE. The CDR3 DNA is TGTGCCAGCAGCGGGGGACTAGCGAGTGGGACCCAGTACTTC. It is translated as CASSGGLASGTQYF.

CDR3 protein: CASSLALTGGGLETQYF. The CDR3 DNA reads as TGTGCCAGCAGCTTAGCGCTCACAGGGGGAGGCTTGGAGACCCAGTACTTC. The V gene is TRBV7-9, the J gene TRBJ2-5, with TRBD1 matching over 8 bases. CDR3 length equals 17 residues. Trimming removed 0 bases from V and 5 bases from J; junction bases left unmatched: 11. Germline values: CDR1 SEHNR, CDR2 FQNEAQ (reference sequence).

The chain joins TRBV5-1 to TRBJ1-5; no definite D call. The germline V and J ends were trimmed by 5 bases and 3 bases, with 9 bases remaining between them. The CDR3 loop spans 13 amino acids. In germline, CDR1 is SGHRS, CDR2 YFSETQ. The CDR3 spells CASSWGLNQPQHF. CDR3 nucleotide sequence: TGCGCCAGCAGTTGGGGTCTCAATCAGCCCCAGCATTTT.

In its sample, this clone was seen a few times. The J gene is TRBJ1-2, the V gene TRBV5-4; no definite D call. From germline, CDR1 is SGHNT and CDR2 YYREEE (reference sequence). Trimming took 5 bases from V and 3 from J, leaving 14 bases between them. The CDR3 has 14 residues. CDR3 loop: CASSMLEEDYGYTF. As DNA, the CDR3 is TGTGCCAGCAGTATGTTAGAAGAGGACTATGGCTACACCTTC.

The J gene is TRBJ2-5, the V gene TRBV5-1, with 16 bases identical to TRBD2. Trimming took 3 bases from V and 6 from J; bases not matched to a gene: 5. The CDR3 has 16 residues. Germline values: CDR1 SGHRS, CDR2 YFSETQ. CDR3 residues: CASSSSGLAGGQTQYF. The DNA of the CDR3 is TGCGCCAGCAGCTCCTCGGGACTAGCGGGGGGGCAGACCCAGTACTTC.

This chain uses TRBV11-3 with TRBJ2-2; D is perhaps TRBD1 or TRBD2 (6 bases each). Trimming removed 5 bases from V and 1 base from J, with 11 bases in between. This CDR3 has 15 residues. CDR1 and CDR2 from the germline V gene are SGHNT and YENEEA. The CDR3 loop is CASSEGGLNTGELFF. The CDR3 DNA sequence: TGTGCCAGCAGCGAAGGGGGGCTGAACACCGGGGAGCTGTTTTTT.

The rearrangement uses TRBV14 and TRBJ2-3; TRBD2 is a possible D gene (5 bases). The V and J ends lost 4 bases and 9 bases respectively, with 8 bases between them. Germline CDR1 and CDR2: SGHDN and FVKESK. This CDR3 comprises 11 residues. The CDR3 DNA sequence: TGTGCCAGCAGCCCCGGGGTGACGCAGTATTTT. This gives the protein CASSPGVTQYF.

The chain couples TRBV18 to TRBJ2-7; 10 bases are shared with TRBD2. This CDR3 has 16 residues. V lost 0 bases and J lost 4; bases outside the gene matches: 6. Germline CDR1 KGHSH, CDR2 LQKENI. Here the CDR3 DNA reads TGTGCCAGCTCACCACCCGGTAGCGGGAGGCGGTACGAGCAGTACTTC. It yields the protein CASSPPGSGRRYEQYF.

The CDR3, as DNA: TGCAGCGTCAAGCCAGGGGGGAGCTATGGCTACACCTTC. Translating it yields CSVKPGGSYGYTF. This rearrangement joins TRBV29-1 to TRBJ1-2; 7 nucleotides match TRBD1. CDR3 length: 13 amino acids. After removal of 6 bases from V and 4 bases from J, the junction contained 8 bases not matched to a gene. The V gene's germline CDR1 is SQVTM and CDR2 ANQGSEA. The complete variable domain, with remaining parts taken from reference TRBV29-1 and TRBJ1-2, reads SAVISQKPSRDICQRGTSLTIQCQVDSQVTMMFWYRQQPGQSLTLIATANQGSEATYESGFVIDKFPISRPNLTFSTLTVSNMSPEDSSIYLCSVKPGGSYGYTFGSGTRLTVV.

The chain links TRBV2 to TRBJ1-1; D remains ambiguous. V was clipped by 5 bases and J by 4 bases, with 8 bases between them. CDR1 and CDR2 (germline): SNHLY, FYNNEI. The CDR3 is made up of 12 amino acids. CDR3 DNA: TGTGCCAGCAGTCCCCTGAGCACTGAAGCTTTCTTT. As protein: CASSPLSTEAFF.